This T cell receptor beta chain originates from a study of T cell responses to AZD1222 COVID-19 vaccine. Study in general: Second-dose groups at about 4 or about 12 weeks were pooled.

The CDR3 loop spans 13 amino acids. Germline CDR1 and CDR2: MNHEY and SVGEGT. Trimming removed 0 bases from V and 7 bases from J, with 6 bases in between. Study outcomes and limitations: Spike-specific TCR breadth and depth went up after people got two AZD1222 doses.

As concerns this clone: Its antigen is not known.

Produced via immunoSEQ multiplex PCR; TCRdb's table is partial and in-frame only. The profile shows 160,000 or so clones, 90% of them singletons. The chain combines TRBV6-2 or TRBV6-3 with TRBJ2-2; D gene unclear. The sample was peripheral blood, taken on day 0 of AZD1222 vaccination. This receptor was obtained from an adult in good health. The CDR3 DNA follows: TGTGCCAGCAGTTACTCTCCCAGCGGGGAGCTGTTTTTT. Residues: CASSYSPSGELFF.